This TCR beta chain was retrieved from a study of blood T cell repertoires in COVID-19. The protocol was immunoSEQ multiplex PCR, while the TCRdb copy is restricted to in-frame clones and leaves out a portion. The table shows 100,000 or so clones, with approximately 91% occurring only once. The TCR comes from a man in his fifties with active COVID-19. The sample taken for sequencing was peripheral blood.

As DNA, the CDR3 is TGTGCCAGCAGTTACTCGCCGCGGGTAGAAGAGTATGGCTACACCTTC. Encoded protein: CASSYSPRVEEYGYTF. The V and J genes are TRBV6-5 and TRBJ1-2, with D unresolved. The CDR3 has 16 residues. Trimming left V 0 bases short and J 5 bases short, with 16 bases between. The germline gives CDR1 MNHEY, CDR2 SVGAGI.